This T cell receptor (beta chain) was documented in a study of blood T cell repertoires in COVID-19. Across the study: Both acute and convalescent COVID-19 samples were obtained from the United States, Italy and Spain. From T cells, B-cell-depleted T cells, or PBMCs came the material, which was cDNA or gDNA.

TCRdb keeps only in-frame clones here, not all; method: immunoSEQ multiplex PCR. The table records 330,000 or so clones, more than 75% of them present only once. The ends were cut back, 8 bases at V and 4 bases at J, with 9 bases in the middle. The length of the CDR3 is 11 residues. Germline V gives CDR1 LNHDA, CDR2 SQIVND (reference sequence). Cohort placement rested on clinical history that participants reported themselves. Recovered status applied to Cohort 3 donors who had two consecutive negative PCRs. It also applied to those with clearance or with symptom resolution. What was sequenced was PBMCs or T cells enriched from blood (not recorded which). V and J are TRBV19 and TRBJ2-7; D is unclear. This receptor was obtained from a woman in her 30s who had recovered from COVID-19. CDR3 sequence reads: CASDDGYEQYF. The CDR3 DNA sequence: TGTGCCAGTGACGACGGGTACGAGCAGTACTTC.